These 4 T cell receptor beta chains came from one sample sequenced in a study of CD8+CD57+ T cells in acquired aplastic anemia. The template for TCR beta VDJ and CDR3 sequence profiling was genomic DNA. TCRdb reprocessed the reads with MiXCR, giving one entry per CDR3 protein. The data contain 450,000 to 550,000 distinct CDR3 sequences, roughly 34% of them seen just once; the ten biggest clones take up around 0.82%. In patients chosen for sequencing, flow cytometry had shown CD8+CD57+ cell expansion. Input material: sorted CD4+, CD8+, or CD8+CD57+ T cells (not recorded which) from PBMCs. These receptors originate from a human donor with aplastic anemia.

This chain joins TRBV7-2 and TRBJ1-5; D perhaps matches TRBD1 (6 bases). Germline-derived CDR1 and CDR2 are SGHTA and FQGNSA. The CDR3 sequence is 15 residues long. V dropped 4 bases and J dropped 7 bases, with 17 bases sitting between them. The CDR3 sequence is CASSSGPQGIQPQHF. In DNA form, the CDR3 reads TGTGCCAGCAGCTCAGGCCCGCAGGGGATCCAGCCCCAGCATTTT.

The chain couples TRBV25-1 to TRBJ1-2, with 8 bases matching TRBD1. The CDR3 is 15 residues long. Losses at the gene ends were 4 bases for V and 5 bases for J; bases not matched to a gene: 9. Germline values: CDR1 MGHDK, CDR2 SYGVNS. In nucleotides, the CDR3 is TGTGCCAGCAGTGTCGGGACAGGCGGAAGGTATGGCTACACCTTC. Its protein product is CASSVGTGGRYGYTF.

This chain connects TRBV4-2 to TRBJ1-5; D is perhaps TRBD1 (5 bases). The CDR3 loop spans 17 amino acids. Germline values: CDR1 LGHNA, CDR2 YNFKEQ. Trimming shortened V by 1 base and J by 0 bases, and 13 bases separated the two germline ends. As DNA, the CDR3 is TGTGCCAGCAGCCAAGGTTCAGGGTTCTATAGCAATCAGCCCCAGCATTTT. Translated: CASSQGSGFYSNQPQHF.

This clonotype turned up a few times. This chain uses TRBV2 with TRBJ2-3, with D possibly TRBD1 on 6 matching bases. Germline loops: CDR1 SNHLY, CDR2 FYNNEI. The CDR3 extends over 14 amino acids. Trimming removed 2 bases at V and 11 bases at J, with 17 bases between. The CDR3 DNA is TGTGCCAGCAGTGAACGAGACAGGAACAATGAGCAGTATTTT. As protein: CASSERDRNNEQYF.